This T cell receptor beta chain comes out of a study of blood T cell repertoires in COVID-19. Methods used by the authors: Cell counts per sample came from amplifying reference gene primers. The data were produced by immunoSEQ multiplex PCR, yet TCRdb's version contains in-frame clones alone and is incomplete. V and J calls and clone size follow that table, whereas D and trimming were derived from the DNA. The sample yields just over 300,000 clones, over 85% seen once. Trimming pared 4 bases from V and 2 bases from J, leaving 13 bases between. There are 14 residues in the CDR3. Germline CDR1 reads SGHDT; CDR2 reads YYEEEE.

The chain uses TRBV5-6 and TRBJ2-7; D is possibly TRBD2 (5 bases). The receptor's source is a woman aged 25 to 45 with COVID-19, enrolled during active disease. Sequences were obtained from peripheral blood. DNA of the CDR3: TGTGCCAGCAGCCAACGGACGGGAACCTACGAGCAGTACGTC. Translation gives CASSQRTGTYEQYV.